Listed below are T cell receptor beta chains from one sample, sequenced in a study of T cell responses to AZD1222 COVID-19 vaccine. Only in-frame clones appear in the TCRdb table, and some are missing; sequencing was by immunoSEQ multiplex PCR. This sample has around 94,000 clones, with around nine tenths found just once. The sequencing used peripheral blood, collected on day 0 of AZD1222 vaccination. Receptors originate from an adult in good health. Each CDR3 is given with its conserved first and last residue. A D gene is named only where the DNA matches it firmly. The listing skips clone size in some rows; elsewhere it reads once, few, many or a size class.

D: NA
size: NA
V: TRBV15
J: TRBJ1-1
DNA: TGTGCCACCAGCAGAGAGGCAGGCACTGAAGCTTTCTTT
CDR3: CATSREAGTEAFF

D: TRBD1
size: NA
V: TRBV10-3
J: TRBJ1-1
DNA: TGTGCCATCAGGCCAGGGGGGAGGAACACTGAAGCTTTCTTT
CDR3: CAIRPGGRNTEAFF

D: NA
size: NA
V: TRBV11-3
J: TRBJ2-3
DNA: TGTGCCAGCAGCCTCACTTACGTGGATACGCAGTATTTT
CDR3: CASSLTYVDTQYF

D: NA
size: once
V: TRBV27
J: TRBJ2-2
DNA: TGTGCCAGCAGTTGGGGGAACACCGGGGAGCTGTTTTTT
CDR3: CASSWGNTGELFF

D: NA
size: NA
V: TRBV3-1/TRBV3-2
J: TRBJ1-2
DNA: TGTGCCAGCAGCCCCCAGGGCGTAGTCGGCTACACCTTC
CDR3: CASSPQGVVGYTF

D: NA
size: NA
V: TRBV6-1
J: TRBJ2-2
DNA: TGTGCCAGCAGTGATTCCCCCACGAACACCGGGGAGCTGTTTTTT
CDR3: CASSDSPTNTGELFF

D: TRBD1
size: NA
V: TRBV19
J: TRBJ2-3
DNA: TGTGCCAGTAGTGCTCGACAGGGTCCAGATACGCAGTATTTT
CDR3: CASSARQGPDTQYF

D: TRBD1
size: NA
V: TRBV3-1/TRBV3-2
J: TRBJ1-2
DNA: TGTGCCAGCAGCCAATCTGGGACAGGGACCTACTACACCTTC
CDR3: CASSQSGTGTYYTF

D: TRBD1
size: NA
V: TRBV7-9
J: TRBJ2-3
DNA: TGTGCCAGCAGATGGGGACAGGGGCTGAGAGGCACAGATACGCAGTATTTT
CDR3: CASRWGQGLRGTDTQYF

D: NA
size: NA
V: TRBV5-1
J: TRBJ1-2
DNA: TGCGCCAGCAGCTCGGGGAGCGGGGGTGAATACACCTTC
CDR3: CASSSGSGGEYTF

D: NA
size: NA
V: TRBV28
J: TRBJ1-2
DNA: TGTGCCAGCAGGCCTCCGGGGGGTCTGTACTATGGCTACACCTTC
CDR3: CASRPPGGLYYGYTF

D: TRBD1
size: NA
V: TRBV25-1
J: TRBJ2-7
DNA: TGTGCCAGCAGTCGACAGGGCCTCTACGAGCAGTACTTC
CDR3: CASSRQGLYEQYF

D: TRBD1
size: once
V: TRBV5-6
J: TRBJ2-7
DNA: TGTGCCAGCAGCTTGTATCTTCTGAGACAGGGATACGAGCAGTACTTC
CDR3: CASSLYLLRQGYEQYF

D: NA
size: NA
V: TRBV5-1
J: TRBJ1-1
DNA: TGCGCCAGCAGCTTAAGGACAGCCCACGCGGGCGCTTTCTTT
CDR3: CASSLRTAHAGAFF

D: TRBD1
size: NA
V: TRBV11-3
J: TRBJ2-1
DNA: TGTGCCAGCAGCTTTACAGGGGGCTCCTACAATGAGCAGTTCTTC
CDR3: CASSFTGGSYNEQFF

D: NA
size: NA
V: TRBV20-1
J: TRBJ1-2
DNA: TGCAGTGCTAGTCGTCCGGGAGGCGGCTACACCTTC
CDR3: CSASRPGGGYTF

D: NA
size: NA
V: TRBV9
J: TRBJ1-6
DNA: TGTGCCAGCAGCGTAGAAGGGGGACCGACCTATAATTCACCCCTCCACTTT
CDR3: CASSVEGGPTYNSPLHF

D: NA
size: NA
V: TRBV11-2
J: TRBJ1-2
DNA: TGTGCCAGCAGCTTAGGTCCAGGCAACTATGGCTACACCTTC
CDR3: CASSLGPGNYGYTF

D: NA
size: once
V: TRBV2
J: TRBJ2-1
DNA: TGTGCCAGCAGCCGGGACACCTTCAATGAGCAGTTCTTC
CDR3: CASSRDTFNEQFF

D: TRBD2
size: once
V: TRBV12-3/TRBV12-4
J: TRBJ2-3
DNA: TGTGCCACCTGGACTAGAGGTTTAGATACGCAGTATTTT
CDR3: CATWTRGLDTQYF

D: NA
size: few
V: TRBV4-1
J: TRBJ2-7
DNA: TGCGCCAGCAGCCTGCTGATTGGACAGACCTCCTACGAGCAGTACTTC
CDR3: CASSLLIGQTSYEQYF

D: NA
size: NA
V: TRBV7-8
J: TRBJ1-6
DNA: TGTGCCAGCAGCTTAGGCTCGTGGGATTCACCCCTCCACTTT
CDR3: CASSLGSWDSPLHF

D: TRBD1
size: NA
V: TRBV4-3
J: TRBJ1-2
DNA: TGCGCCAGCAGCCAAGTACGGGGACAGGCGTCTATCTACACCTTC
CDR3: CASSQVRGQASIYTF

D: NA
size: NA
V: TRBV4-3
J: TRBJ1-6
DNA: TGCGCCAGCAGCCAAGAAAGTGAAACTAAACCACCCCTCCACTTT
CDR3: CASSQESETKPPLHF

D: TRBD1
size: NA
V: TRBV24-1
J: TRBJ2-7
DNA: TGTGCCACCAGTGATCACGGGGACAGGGCCTACGAGCAGTACTTC
CDR3: CATSDHGDRAYEQYF

D: TRBD1
size: once
V: TRBV5-8
J: TRBJ2-5
DNA: TGTGCCAGCAGCTCGGGACAGCAGTTCCTAACGGGGGAGACCCAGTACTTC
CDR3: CASSSGQQFLTGETQYF

D: TRBD2
size: NA
V: TRBV7-7
J: TRBJ2-5
DNA: TGTGCTAGCAGCTTAGACGCGGGGGGCCGGGAGACCCAGTACTTC
CDR3: CASSLDAGGRETQYF

D: TRBD1
size: NA
V: TRBV5-1
J: TRBJ2-1
DNA: TGCGCCAGCAGCCCCTACCGGGACAGGTACAATGAGCAGTTCTTC
CDR3: CASSPYRDRYNEQFF

D: TRBD1
size: NA
V: TRBV29-1
J: TRBJ1-1
DNA: TGCAGCGTCCGGACAGGCGGAAACACTGAAGCTTTCTTT
CDR3: CSVRTGGNTEAFF

D: NA
size: once
V: TRBV27
J: TRBJ1-6
DNA: TGTGCCAGCAAGGAGGGCTTCTATAATTCACCCCTCCACTTT
CDR3: CASKEGFYNSPLHF

D: NA
size: NA
V: TRBV28
J: TRBJ2-2
DNA: TGTGCCAGCAGTTTTGGGGGGTTCACCGGGGAGCTGTTTTTT
CDR3: CASSFGGFTGELFF

D: TRBD2
size: NA
V: TRBV4-2
J: TRBJ2-3
DNA: TGTGCCAGCAGCCCGGGACTAGCGGGGGAGATGGCAGATACGCAGTATTTT
CDR3: CASSPGLAGEMADTQYF

D: TRBD1
size: NA
V: TRBV5-1
J: TRBJ1-4
DNA: TGCGCCAGCAGCATCGGGACAGGGGGCCCCAATGAAAAACTGTTTTTT
CDR3: CASSIGTGGPNEKLFF

D: NA
size: NA
V: TRBV6-5
J: TRBJ2-1
DNA: TGTGCCAGCAGTTTAAATACAGGGGGGGTTTTGGGTGAGCAGTTCTTC
CDR3: CASSLNTGGVLGEQFF

D: NA
size: NA
V: TRBV6-5
J: TRBJ1-2
DNA: TGTGCCAGCAGTCAGGGAGCTAACTATGGCTACACCTTC
CDR3: CASSQGANYGYTF

D: NA
size: NA
V: TRBV27
J: TRBJ2-6
DNA: TGTGCCAGCAGTTTACGTCTCGGGTCAGAGCGGTCTGGGGCCAACGTCCTGACTTTC
CDR3: CASSLRLGSERSGANVLTF

D: TRBD2
size: NA
V: TRBV5-1
J: TRBJ2-5
DNA: TGCGCCAGCAGCACGGGACTAGCGGGGGGACGCCAAGAGACCCAGTACTTC
CDR3: CASSTGLAGGRQETQYF

D: NA
size: NA
V: TRBV7-5
J: TRBJ1-2
DNA: TGTGCCAGAAGCTTAGTCCGGCGTGGCTACACCTTC
CDR3: CARSLVRRGYTF

D: NA
size: NA
V: TRBV3-1/TRBV3-2
J: TRBJ2-2
DNA: TGTGCCAGCAGCCGAAGGGGTGGCGGGGAGCTGTTTTTT
CDR3: CASSRRGGGELFF

D: NA
size: NA
V: TRBV28
J: TRBJ1-1
DNA: TGTGCCAGCACCACCAGGACAGAAGCTTTCTTT
CDR3: CASTTRTEAFF

D: NA
size: NA
V: TRBV7-3
J: TRBJ2-5
DNA: TGTGCCAGCAGCTTAGAGGTCCAAGAGACCCAGTACTTC
CDR3: CASSLEVQETQYF

D: NA
size: NA
V: TRBV19
J: TRBJ1-2
DNA: TGTGCCAGTAGTATAGAAGGTGGCACCAGGGGCTATGGCTACACCTTC
CDR3: CASSIEGGTRGYGYTF

D: NA
size: NA
V: TRBV28
J: TRBJ1-2
DNA: TGTGCCAGCAGTTTAGCGACAGCCTATTCGCTCTATGGCTACACCTTC
CDR3: CASSLATAYSLYGYTF

D: TRBD1
size: NA
V: TRBV5-6
J: TRBJ1-6
DNA: TGTGCCAGCAGCTTGACAGGGGGTGGCCCCAGGACTTCACCCCTCCACTTT
CDR3: CASSLTGGGPRTSPLHF

D: NA
size: NA
V: TRBV2
J: TRBJ2-7
DNA: TGTGCCAGCGGGGACTACGAGCAGTACTTC
CDR3: CASGDYEQYF

D: TRBD2
size: once
V: TRBV19
J: TRBJ2-1
DNA: TGTGCCAGTAGTATAGATTCGCGGGGGGGCTACAATGAGCAGTTCTTC
CDR3: CASSIDSRGGYNEQFF